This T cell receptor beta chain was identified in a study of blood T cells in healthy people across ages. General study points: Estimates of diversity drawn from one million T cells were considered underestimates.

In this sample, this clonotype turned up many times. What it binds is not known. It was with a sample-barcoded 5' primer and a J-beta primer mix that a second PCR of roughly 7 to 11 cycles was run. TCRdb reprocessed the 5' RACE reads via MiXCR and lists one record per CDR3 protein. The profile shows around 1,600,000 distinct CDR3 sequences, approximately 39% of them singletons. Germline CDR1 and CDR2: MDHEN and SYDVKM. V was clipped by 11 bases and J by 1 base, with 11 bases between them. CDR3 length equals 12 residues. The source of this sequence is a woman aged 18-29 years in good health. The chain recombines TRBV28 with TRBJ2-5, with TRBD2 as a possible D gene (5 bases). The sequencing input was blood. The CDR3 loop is CASSGLQETQYF. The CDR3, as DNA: TGTGCCTCGAGCGGACTCCAAGAGACCCAGTACTTC. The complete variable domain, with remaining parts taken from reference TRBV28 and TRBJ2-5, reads DVKVTQSSRYLVKRTGEKVFLECVQDMDHENMFWYRQDPGLGLRLIYFSYDVKMKEKGDIPEGYSVSREKKERFSLILESASTNQTSMYLCASSGLQETQYFGPGTRLLVL.